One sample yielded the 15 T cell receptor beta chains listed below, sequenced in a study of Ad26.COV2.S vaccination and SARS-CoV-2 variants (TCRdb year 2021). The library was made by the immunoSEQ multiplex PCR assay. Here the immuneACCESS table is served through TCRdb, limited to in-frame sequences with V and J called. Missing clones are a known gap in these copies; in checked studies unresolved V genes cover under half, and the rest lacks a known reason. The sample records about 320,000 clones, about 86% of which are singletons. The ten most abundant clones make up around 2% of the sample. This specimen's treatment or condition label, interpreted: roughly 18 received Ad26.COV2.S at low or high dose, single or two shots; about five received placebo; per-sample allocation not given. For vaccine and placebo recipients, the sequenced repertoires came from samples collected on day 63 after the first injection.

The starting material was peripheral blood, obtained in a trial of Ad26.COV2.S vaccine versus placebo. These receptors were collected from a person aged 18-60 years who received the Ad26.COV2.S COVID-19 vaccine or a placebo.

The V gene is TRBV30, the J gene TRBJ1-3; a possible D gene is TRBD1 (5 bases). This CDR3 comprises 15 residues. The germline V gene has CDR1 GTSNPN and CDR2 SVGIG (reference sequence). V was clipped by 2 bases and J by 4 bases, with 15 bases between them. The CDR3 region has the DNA TGTGCCTGGAGTCCTCACCGGGGACGAGGAAACACCATATATTTT. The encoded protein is CAWSPHRGRGNTIYF.

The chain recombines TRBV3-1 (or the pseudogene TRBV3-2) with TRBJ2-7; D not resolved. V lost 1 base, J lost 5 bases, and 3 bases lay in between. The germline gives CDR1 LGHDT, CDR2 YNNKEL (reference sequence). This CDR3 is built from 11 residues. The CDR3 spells CASSQGDEQYF. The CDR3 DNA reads TGTGCCAGCAGCCAAGGCGACGAGCAGTACTTC.

CDR3 nucleotide sequence: TGCGCCAGCAGCCAAGAATCTGGCTCCAGCGGGGGTTTTCAAGAGACCCAGTACTTC. This sequence encodes CASSQESGSSGGFQETQYF. The chain joins TRBV4-3 to TRBJ2-5; 8 positions agree with TRBD2. CDR1 is LGHNA, CDR2 YSLEER, per germline. The CDR3 runs 19 residues. The J segment lost 2 bases and the V segment lost 0 bases, leaving 14 bases of the junction unmatched.

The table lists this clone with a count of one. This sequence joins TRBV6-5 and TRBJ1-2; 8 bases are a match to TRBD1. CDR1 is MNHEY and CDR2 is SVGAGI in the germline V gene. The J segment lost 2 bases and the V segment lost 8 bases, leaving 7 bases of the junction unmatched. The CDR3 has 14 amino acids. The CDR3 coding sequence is TGTGCCAGCTCCCCGGACAGGGCGAACTATGGCTACACCTTC. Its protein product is CASSPDRANYGYTF.

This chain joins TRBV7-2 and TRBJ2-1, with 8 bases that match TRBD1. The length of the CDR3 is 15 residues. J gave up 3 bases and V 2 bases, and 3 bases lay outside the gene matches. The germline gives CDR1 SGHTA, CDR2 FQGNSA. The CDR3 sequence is CASSLQGASYNEQFF. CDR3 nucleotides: TGTGCCAGCAGCTTACAGGGGGCGAGCTACAATGAGCAGTTCTTC.

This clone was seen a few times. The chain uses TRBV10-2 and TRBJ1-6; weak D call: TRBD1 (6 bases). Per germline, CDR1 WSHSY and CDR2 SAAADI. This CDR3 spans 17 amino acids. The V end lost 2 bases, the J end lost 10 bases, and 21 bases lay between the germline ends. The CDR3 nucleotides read TGCGCCAGCAGTGAGGAGACAGGCACCCCCACAGGCTCACCCCTCCACTTT. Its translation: CASSEETGTPTGSPLHF.

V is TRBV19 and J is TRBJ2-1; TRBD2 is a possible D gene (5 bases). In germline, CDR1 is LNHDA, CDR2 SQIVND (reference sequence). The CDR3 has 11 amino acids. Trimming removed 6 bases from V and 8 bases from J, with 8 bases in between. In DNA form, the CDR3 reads TGTGCCAGTAGCCGTAGCGATGAGCAGTTCTTC. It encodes CASSRSDEQFF.

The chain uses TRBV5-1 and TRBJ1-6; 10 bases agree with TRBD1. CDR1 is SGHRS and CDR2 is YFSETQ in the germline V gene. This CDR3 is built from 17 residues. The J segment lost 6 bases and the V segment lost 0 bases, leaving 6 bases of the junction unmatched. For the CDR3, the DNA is TGCGCCAGCAGCTTGGCGGGGTGGACAGGGGGTAATTCACCCCTCCACTTT. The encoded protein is CASSLAGWTGGNSPLHF.

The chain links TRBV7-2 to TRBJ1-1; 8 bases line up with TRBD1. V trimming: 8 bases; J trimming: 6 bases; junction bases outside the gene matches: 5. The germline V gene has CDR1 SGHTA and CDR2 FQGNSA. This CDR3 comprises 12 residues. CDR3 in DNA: TGTGCCAGCCGTGGGACAGGTCCTGAAGCTTTCTTT. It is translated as CASRGTGPEAFF.

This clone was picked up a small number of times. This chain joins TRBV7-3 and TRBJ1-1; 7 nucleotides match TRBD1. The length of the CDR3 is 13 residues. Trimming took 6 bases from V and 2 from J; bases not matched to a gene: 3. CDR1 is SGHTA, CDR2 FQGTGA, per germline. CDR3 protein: CASRTGANTEAFF. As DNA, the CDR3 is TGTGCCAGCAGAACAGGGGCTAACACTGAAGCTTTCTTT.

The CDR3 sequence is CAWTGTGLRGGYTF. The DNA for the CDR3 is TGTGCCTGGACCGGGACAGGGTTACGGGGGGGCTACACCTTC. The chain has TRBV30 and TRBJ1-2; 9 bases align to TRBD1. The CDR3 runs 14 residues. CDR1 is GTSNPN and CDR2 is SVGIG in the germline V gene (reference sequence). V was clipped by 4 bases and J by 8 bases; unmatched bases: 11.

CDR3: CASSKSLRGRGDGYTF. CDR3 nucleotides: TGTGCCAGCAGCAAAAGTCTCAGGGGGCGCGGGGATGGCTACACCTTC. The V and J genes are TRBV21-1 and TRBJ1-2; TRBD1 reflects the table's D call only, with no check against the DNA. TRBV21-1 is a known pseudogene. This CDR3 comprises 16 residues.

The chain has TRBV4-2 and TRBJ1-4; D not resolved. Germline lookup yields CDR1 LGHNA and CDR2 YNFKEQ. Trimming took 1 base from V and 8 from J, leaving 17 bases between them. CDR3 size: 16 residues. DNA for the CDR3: TGTGCCAGCAGCCAAGTTGGTAGGGAGCTAGGGGAAAAACTGTTTTTT. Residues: CASSQVGRELGEKLFF.

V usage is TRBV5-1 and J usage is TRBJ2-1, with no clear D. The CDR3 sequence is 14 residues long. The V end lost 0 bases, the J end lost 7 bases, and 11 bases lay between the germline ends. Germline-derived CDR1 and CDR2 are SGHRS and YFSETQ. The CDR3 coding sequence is TGCGCCAGCAGCTTGGGACCCCTTTCGAATGAGCAGTTCTTC. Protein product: CASSLGPLSNEQFF.

The CDR3 reads CSALGRTGGGKEQFF. The CDR3 coding sequence is TGCAGCGCCCTGGGACGGACAGGGGGCGGAAAGGAGCAGTTCTTC. This chain connects TRBV29-1 to TRBJ2-1, with TRBD1 matching over 11 bases. The CDR3 sequence is 15 residues long. CDR1 and CDR2 (germline): SQVTM, ANQGSEA. The J segment lost 10 bases and the V segment lost 7 bases, leaving 15 bases of the junction unmatched.